A selection of T cell receptor beta chains follows, all from one sample in a study of blood T cell repertoires in COVID-19. Data came from immunoSEQ multiplex PCR; TCRdb stores just in-frame clones and leaves some out. The sample includes some 120,000 clones, approximately 87% of them seen just once. The sequencing input was peripheral blood. Receptors originate from a man aged 45 to 65 with acute or convalescent COVID-19. The CDR3 runs from the conserved cysteine through the conserved F or W. D genes are given only for firm matches. Clone size, where shown, is once, few, many, or a class for clones that have expanded.

D gene: .
J gene: TRBJ2-7
clone size: .
V gene: TRBV18
CDR3 DNA: TGTGCCAGCTCAGAACCCCGCTCGGTTTCCTACGAGCAGTACTTC
CDR3 protein: CASSEPRSVSYEQYF

D gene: TRBD2
J gene: TRBJ2-7
clone size: .
V gene: TRBV19
CDR3 DNA: TGTGCCAGTAGTCTTTATCTAGCGGGAGACTACGAGCAGTACTTC
CDR3 protein: CASSLYLAGDYEQYF

D gene: .
J gene: TRBJ2-4
clone size: .
V gene: TRBV11-2
CDR3 DNA: TGTGCCAGCGGAAGCGGGAACATTCAGTACTTC
CDR3 protein: CASGSGNIQYF

D gene: TRBD2
J gene: TRBJ2-1
clone size: .
V gene: TRBV5-4
CDR3 DNA: TGTGCCAGCAGCTTCGGTAGGGGACTAGACTACAATGAGCAGTTCTTC
CDR3 protein: CASSFGRGLDYNEQFF

D gene: TRBD1
J gene: TRBJ2-1
clone size: .
V gene: TRBV3-1/TRBV3-2
CDR3 DNA: TGTGCCAGCAGCCGCGACAGGGACTCCTACAATGAGCAGTTCTTC
CDR3 protein: CASSRDRDSYNEQFF

D gene: .
J gene: TRBJ1-2
clone size: .
V gene: TRBV15
CDR3 DNA: TGTGCCACCAGCAGAACCTCCAGGGTCCCCTATGGCTACACCTTC
CDR3 protein: CATSRTSRVPYGYTF

D gene: .
J gene: TRBJ1-1
clone size: .
V gene: TRBV30
CDR3 DNA: TGTGCCTGGAGCGCGGACAGGAACACTGAAGCTTTCTTT
CDR3 protein: CAWSADRNTEAFF

D gene: .
J gene: TRBJ2-1
clone size: once
V gene: TRBV18
CDR3 DNA: TGTGCCAGCTCACCATTGTCCAGCTCCTACAATGAGCAGTTCTTC
CDR3 protein: CASSPLSSSYNEQFF

D gene: TRBD1
J gene: TRBJ1-4
clone size: .
V gene: TRBV29-1
CDR3 DNA: TGCAGCGTCCGAAAGGGGGCAGGGGAAAAACTGTTTTTT
CDR3 protein: CSVRKGAGEKLFF

D gene: TRBD2
J gene: TRBJ2-1
clone size: .
V gene: TRBV4-3
CDR3 DNA: TGCGCCAGCAGCCAAGAGGAGCGGGGGGGGGCGAATGAGCAGTTCTTC
CDR3 protein: CASSQEERGGANEQFF

D gene: .
J gene: TRBJ2-7
clone size: .
V gene: TRBV12-3/TRBV12-4
CDR3 DNA: TGTGCCAGCAGTTCCCAGACTAGCGAGCAGTACTTC
CDR3 protein: CASSSQTSEQYF

D gene: TRBD1
J gene: TRBJ1-6
clone size: .
V gene: TRBV30
CDR3 DNA: TGTGCCTGGAGTGGGGCAGGGGGATATAATTCACCCCTCCACTTT
CDR3 protein: CAWSGAGGYNSPLHF

D gene: TRBD1
J gene: TRBJ2-2
clone size: .
V gene: TRBV9
CDR3 DNA: TGTGCCAGCAGCCCCTCGGGACAGGTAATCGCCCCCGGGGAGCTGTTTTTT
CDR3 protein: CASSPSGQVIAPGELFF

D gene: .
J gene: TRBJ1-1
clone size: .
V gene: TRBV27
CDR3 DNA: TGTGCCAGCAGTACCAGGGAGGGTACTGAAGCTTTCTTT
CDR3 protein: CASSTREGTEAFF

D gene: .
J gene: TRBJ2-5
clone size: .
V gene: TRBV6-5
CDR3 DNA: TGTGCCAGCTACCCCCTCGGGGGAGTAGGAGAGACTCAGTACTTC
CDR3 protein: CASYPLGGVGETQYF